This TCR beta chain appears in the sequencing data of a study of memory CD4+ T cells and cytomegalovirus serostatus. The sort gate was single viable CD3+CD4+CD8-CD45RO+ cells for memory CD4+ T cells. Authors' methods: After removing out-of-frame reads, over 2 million distinct TCRbeta sequences remained. Profiled with immunoSEQ multiplex PCR; TCRdb holds only in-frame clones, not every one. The V and J calls and clone size were taken over from that table, and D and trimming were inferred from the DNA. Of approximately 52,000 clones listed, 75% to 85% are singletons. This CDR3 has 15 amino acids. The germline CDR1 and CDR2 sequences are SGHRS and YFSETQ. Trimming cost V 0 bases and J 1 base, with 10 bases left between them. Overall study results and limits: Median bootstrapped AUC for CMV status was roughly 0.95 originally, approximately 0.91 US-trained. CD4+ memory repertoires contained about 40% of the roughly 160 reported CMV TCRbeta sequences.

Concerning this clone: The antigen is not known.

The specimen was memory CD4+ T cells from blood. This chain joins TRBV5-1 and TRBJ1-1, with a tentative D call TRBD1 (6 bases). The receptor's source is an adult in good health and CMV-seronegative. CDR3 sequence reads: CASSLGGAANTEAFF. Here the CDR3 DNA reads TGCGCCAGCAGCTTGGGGGGGGCCGCGAACACTGAAGCTTTCTTT.